What follows describes a single T cell receptor beta chain. TCRdb used MiXCR to reprocess the RT-PCR reads, holding one entry per CDR3 protein. The data show roughly 940,000 distinct CDR3 sequences, about a sixth seen once. CDR1 MNHNS and CDR2 SASEGT come from the germline V gene. V lost 7 bases and J 9 bases, leaving 22 bases between the germline ends. CDR3 size: 15 residues. The data belong to a study of patients and donors after allogeneic stem cell transplantation. The chain has TRBV6-1 and TRBJ2-1; TRBD2 is a possible D gene (5 bases). This receptor was obtained from a human donor who was either an allogeneic HSCT recipient or a stem cell or donor lymphocyte infusion donor (not recorded which). It is not recorded whose cells these are; they may come from a transplant donor. Specimen: blood, either unsorted or a sorted T cell fraction (not recorded which). CDR3 residues: CASTNRSGWRGEQFF. DNA of the CDR3: TGTGCCAGCACCAACCGGTCGGGGTGGCGAGGTGAGCAGTTCTTC.